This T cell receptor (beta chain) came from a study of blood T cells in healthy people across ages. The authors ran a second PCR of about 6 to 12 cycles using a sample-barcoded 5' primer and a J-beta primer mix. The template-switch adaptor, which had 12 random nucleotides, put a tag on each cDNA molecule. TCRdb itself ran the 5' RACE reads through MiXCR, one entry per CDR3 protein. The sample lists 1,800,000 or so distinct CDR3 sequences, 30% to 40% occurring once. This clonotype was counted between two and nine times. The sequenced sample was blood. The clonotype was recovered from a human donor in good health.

CDR3 nucleotide sequence: TGTGCCAGCAGCTTGGTAGTACCCGCAGATACGCAGTATTTT. Translation: CASSLVVPADTQYF. The chain has TRBV5-6 and TRBJ2-3; D is unresolved. V lost 0 bases and J lost 4, with 9 bases in between. This CDR3 region has 14 residues. The germline CDR1 and CDR2 sequences are SGHDT and YYEEEE.